This T cell receptor (beta chain) was documented in a study of blood T cell repertoires in COVID-19. Study summary: Samples representing acute and convalescent COVID-19 were sourced from the United States, Italy and Spain. Sample material is recorded as cDNA or gDNA derived from T cells, B-cell-depleted T cells, or PBMCs.

The CDR3 consists of 11 residues. V dropped 3 bases and J dropped 9 bases, with 6 bases sitting between them. In the original workflow: Reference gene primer amplification gave estimated nucleated cell counts. Only in-frame clones appear in the TCRdb table, and some are missing; sequencing was by immunoSEQ multiplex PCR. V and J calls and clone size are copied from that table; D and trimming were computed from the DNA. In the table there are over 80,000 clones, nearly 90% of which are singletons. Material for sequencing was peripheral blood. This sequence originates from a man in his 70s with acute or convalescent COVID-19. The V gene is TRBV12-3 or TRBV12-4, the J gene TRBJ2-1; D not resolved. CDR3 sequence reads: CASSLFGEQFF. In DNA form, the CDR3 reads TGTGCCAGCAGTTTGTTCGGTGAGCAGTTCTTC.